Following are 6 T cell receptor beta chains from one sample sequenced in a study of blood T cell repertoires in COVID-19. The table came from immunoSEQ multiplex PCR; TCRdb's copy has only in-frame clones and leaves some out. The data contain around 250,000 clones, roughly 82% of them singletons. Material: peripheral blood. All receptors come from a man older than 75 with acute or convalescent COVID-19.

J is TRBJ2-3 and V is TRBV29-1; no reliable D call. CDR1 is SQVTM, CDR2 ANQGSEA, per germline. The CDR3 length is 13 residues. Trimming stripped 3 bases from V and 5 bases from J, with 12 bases between. CDR3 coding DNA: TGCAGCGTTGAGGAACTCCTAGGAGATACGCAGTATTTT. This gives the protein CSVEELLGDTQYF.

The chain has TRBV15 and TRBJ1-2, with 10 bases identical to TRBD1. In germline, CDR1 is LNHNV, CDR2 YYDKDF (reference sequence). This CDR3 comprises 15 residues. The V gene end was trimmed by 5 bases and the J gene end by 3 bases; junction bases not matched to a gene: 6. The CDR3 region has the DNA TGTGCCACCAGCGGGGCCGGGACAGGGGACTATGGCTACACCTTC. Translating it yields CATSGAGTGDYGYTF.

This clone was seen only once. The V and J genes are TRBV6-2 or TRBV6-3 and TRBJ1-5; TRBD1 agrees at 7 bases. V shed 4 bases and J 4 bases; nucleotides not matched to a gene: 10. Germline assignment: CDR1 MNHEY and CDR2 SVGEGT. This CDR3 region has 16 residues. The CDR3 here is CASSSPGQFINQPQHF. CDR3 coding DNA: TGTGCCAGCAGTTCCCCGGGACAGTTTATTAATCAGCCCCAGCATTTT.

The J gene is TRBJ2-7, the V gene TRBV7-2; perhaps TRBD2 as D (7 bases). This CDR3 is built from 18 residues. CDR1 and CDR2 (germline): SGHTA, FQGNSA. V lost 1 base and J lost 1, with 20 bases in between. CDR3 protein: CASSLVGGPWGQSYEQYF. The CDR3 DNA follows: TGTGCCAGCAGCTTAGTCGGGGGGCCCTGGGGTCAATCCTACGAGCAGTACTTC.

CDR3 sequence (DNA): TGTGCCAGCAGCGTACGACAGCAAGAGACCCAGTACTTC. It yields the protein CASSVRQQETQYF. The gene calls are TRBV9 and TRBJ2-5; the D gene is possibly TRBD1 (5 bases). CDR1 and CDR2 from the germline V gene are SGDLS and YYNGEE. V dropped 1 base and J dropped 2 bases, with 6 bases sitting between them. The CDR3 has 13 residues.

This clone came up a few times. The genes are TRBV25-1 and TRBJ1-2; 11 bases agree with TRBD1. The CDR3 is made up of 13 amino acids. The ends lost 2 bases at V and 8 bases at J; junction bases unmatched: 1. Germline CDR1 reads MGHDK; CDR2 reads SYGVNS. Written as DNA, the CDR3 is TGTGCCAGCAGTGAAAGGACAGGGGGCGGCTACACCTTC. As protein: CASSERTGGGYTF.